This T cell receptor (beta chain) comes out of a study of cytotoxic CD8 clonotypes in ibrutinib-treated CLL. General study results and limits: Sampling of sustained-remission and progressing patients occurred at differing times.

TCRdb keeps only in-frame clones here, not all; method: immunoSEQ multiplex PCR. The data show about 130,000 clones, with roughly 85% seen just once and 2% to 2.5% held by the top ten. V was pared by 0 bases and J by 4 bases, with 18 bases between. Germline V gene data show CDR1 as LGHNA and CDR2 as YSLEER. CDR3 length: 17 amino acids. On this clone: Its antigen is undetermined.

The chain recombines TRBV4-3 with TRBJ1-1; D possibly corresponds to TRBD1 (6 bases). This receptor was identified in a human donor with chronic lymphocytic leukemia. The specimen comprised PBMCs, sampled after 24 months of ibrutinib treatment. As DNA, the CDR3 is TGCGCCAGCAGCCAAGACCCGGGGGGGGGCGATGGCACTGAAGCTTTCTTT. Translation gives CASSQDPGGGDGTEAFF.